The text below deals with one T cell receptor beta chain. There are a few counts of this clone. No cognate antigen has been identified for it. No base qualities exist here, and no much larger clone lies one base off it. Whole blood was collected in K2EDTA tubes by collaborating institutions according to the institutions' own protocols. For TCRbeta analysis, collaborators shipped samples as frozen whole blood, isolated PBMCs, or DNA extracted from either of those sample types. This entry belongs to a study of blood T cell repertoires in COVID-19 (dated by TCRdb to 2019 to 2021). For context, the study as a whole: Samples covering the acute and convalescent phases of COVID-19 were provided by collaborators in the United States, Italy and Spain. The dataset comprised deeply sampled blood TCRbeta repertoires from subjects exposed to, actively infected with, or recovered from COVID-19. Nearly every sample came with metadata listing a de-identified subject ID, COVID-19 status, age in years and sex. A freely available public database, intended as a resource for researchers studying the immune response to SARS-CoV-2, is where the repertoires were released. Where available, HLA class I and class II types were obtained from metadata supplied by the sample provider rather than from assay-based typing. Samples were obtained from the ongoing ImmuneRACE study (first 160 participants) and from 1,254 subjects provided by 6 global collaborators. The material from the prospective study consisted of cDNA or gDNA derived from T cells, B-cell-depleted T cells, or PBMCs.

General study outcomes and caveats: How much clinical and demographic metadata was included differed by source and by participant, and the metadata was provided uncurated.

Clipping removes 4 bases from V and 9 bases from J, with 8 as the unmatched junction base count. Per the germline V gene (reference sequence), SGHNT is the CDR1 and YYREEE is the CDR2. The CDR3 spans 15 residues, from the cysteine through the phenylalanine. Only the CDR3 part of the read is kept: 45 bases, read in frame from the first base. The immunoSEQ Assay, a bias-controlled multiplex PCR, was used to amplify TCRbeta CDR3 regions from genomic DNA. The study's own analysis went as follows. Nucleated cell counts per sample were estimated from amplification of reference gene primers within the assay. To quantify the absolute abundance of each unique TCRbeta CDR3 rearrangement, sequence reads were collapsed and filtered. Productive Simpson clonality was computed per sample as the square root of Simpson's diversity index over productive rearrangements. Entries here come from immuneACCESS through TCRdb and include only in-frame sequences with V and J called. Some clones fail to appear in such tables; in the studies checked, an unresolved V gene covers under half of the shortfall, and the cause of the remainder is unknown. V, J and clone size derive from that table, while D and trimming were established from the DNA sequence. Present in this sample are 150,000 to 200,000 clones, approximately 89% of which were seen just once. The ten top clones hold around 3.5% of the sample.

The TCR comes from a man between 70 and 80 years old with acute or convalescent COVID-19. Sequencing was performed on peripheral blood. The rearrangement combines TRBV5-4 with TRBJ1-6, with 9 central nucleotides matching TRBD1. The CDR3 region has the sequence CASSPIGTGLSPLHF. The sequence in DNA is TGTGCCAGCAGCCCGATTGGGACAGGGCTTTCACCCCTCCACTTT.